This T cell receptor (beta chain) was retrieved from a study of shared clonotypes between healthy human individuals. Study-level findings and limits: Depth was large, yet rarefaction showed that sorted-subset sequencing was incomplete. Sharing across four donors was highest in naive CD4 (roughly 5%) and lowest in memory CD8 (about 0.4%).

The length of the CDR3 is 17 residues. The germline CDR1 and CDR2 sequences are SGHTA and FQGNSA. Trimming removed 5 bases from V and 0 bases from J, with 19 bases in between. Under the authors' procedure: ImmunoSEQ output lacked quality scores and full-length reads, limiting matched filtering. Generated by immunoSEQ multiplex PCR, the TCRdb table keeps only in-frame clones and is missing some. The DNA was the basis for D and trimming; V, J and clone size are from that table. The repertoire holds approximately 980,000 clones, with approximately 80% as singletons. In regard to this clone: Its target is unknown.

J is TRBJ1-1 and V is TRBV7-2, with a possible D match to TRBD1 (6 bases). The clonotype comes from a man between 18 and 29 years old in good health. Sequencing was performed on memory CD4+ T cells sorted from blood. Subset indicated: CD45RA-negative fraction. DNA of the CDR3: TGTGCCAGCAGCCATAGGGTGGGGGCAGAGATGAACACTGAAGCTTTCTTT. Translation: CASSHRVGAEMNTEAFF.